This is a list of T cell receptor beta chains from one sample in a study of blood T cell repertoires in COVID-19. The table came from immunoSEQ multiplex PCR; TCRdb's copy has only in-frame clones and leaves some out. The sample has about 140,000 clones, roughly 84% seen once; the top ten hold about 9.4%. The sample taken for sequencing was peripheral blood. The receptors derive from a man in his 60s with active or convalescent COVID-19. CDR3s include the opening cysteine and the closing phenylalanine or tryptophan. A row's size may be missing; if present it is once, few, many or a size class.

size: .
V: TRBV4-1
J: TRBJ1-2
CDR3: CASSQAAGVGYTF

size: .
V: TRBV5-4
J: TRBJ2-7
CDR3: CASSGTGSDAYEQYF

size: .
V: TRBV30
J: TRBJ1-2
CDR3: CAWSVSGYGYTF

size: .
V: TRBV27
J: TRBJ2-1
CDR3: CASSPIGGYPSYNEQFF

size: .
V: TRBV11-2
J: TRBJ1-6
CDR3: CASSLDPFGNSPLHF

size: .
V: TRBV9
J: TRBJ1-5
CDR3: CASSVGSTNQPQHF

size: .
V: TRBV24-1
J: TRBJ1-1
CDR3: CATSDSGTGEGKTEAFF

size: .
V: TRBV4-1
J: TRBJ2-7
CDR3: CASSHRQGAIVDEQYF

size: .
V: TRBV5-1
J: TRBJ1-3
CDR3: CASSLAGGLTGNTIYF

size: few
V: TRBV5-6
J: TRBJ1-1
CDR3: CASSPPGVAEAFF

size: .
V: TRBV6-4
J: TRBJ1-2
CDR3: CASSPAEGLYGYTF

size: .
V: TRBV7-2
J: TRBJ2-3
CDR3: CASSAGLSITDTQYF

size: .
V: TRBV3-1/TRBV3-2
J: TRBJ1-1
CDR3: CASSQVSGTEAFF

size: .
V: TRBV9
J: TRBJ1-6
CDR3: CASSVGGRGFYNSPLHF

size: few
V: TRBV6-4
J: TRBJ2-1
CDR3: CASSEAGADNEQFF

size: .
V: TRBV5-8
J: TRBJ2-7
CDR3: CATTRRQGTYEQYF

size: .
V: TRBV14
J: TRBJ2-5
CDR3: CASSQGRGYQETQYF

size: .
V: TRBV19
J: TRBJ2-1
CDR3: CATTSGVYNEQFF

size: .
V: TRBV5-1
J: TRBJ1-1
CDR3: CATRPEDRKNGEAFF

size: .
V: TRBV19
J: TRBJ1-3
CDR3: CASGTGGRNTIYF

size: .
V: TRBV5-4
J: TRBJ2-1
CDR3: CASSLVGQGAHNEQFF

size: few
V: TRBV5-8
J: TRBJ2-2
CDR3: CASSLGVSSSPTGELFF

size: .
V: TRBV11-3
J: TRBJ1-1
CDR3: CASSLGQGGGSGTEAFF

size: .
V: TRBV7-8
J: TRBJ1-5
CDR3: CASSFGQGGNQPQHF

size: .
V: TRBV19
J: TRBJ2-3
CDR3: CASSISPANTDTQYF

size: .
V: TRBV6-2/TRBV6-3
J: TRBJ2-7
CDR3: CASSSLGQPYYEQYF

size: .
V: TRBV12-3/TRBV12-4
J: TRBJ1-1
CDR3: CASSFRGLEAFF

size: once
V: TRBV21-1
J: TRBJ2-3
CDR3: CASSKAPRLFGTDTQYF

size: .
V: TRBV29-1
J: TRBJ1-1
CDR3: CSVESPRTAKEMNTEAFF

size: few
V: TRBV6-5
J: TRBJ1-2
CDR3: CASSYGESLNYGYTF

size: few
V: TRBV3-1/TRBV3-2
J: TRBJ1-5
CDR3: CASSPAGSNQPQHF

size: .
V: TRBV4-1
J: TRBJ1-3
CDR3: CASSPTTGGMENTIYF

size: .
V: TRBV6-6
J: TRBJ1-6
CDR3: CASKSPSSYNSPLHF

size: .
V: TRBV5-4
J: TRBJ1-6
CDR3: CASSSGGQGLYSPLHF

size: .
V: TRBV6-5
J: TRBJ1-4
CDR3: CASSRGGKLFF

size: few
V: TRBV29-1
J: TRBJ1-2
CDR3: CSVGQTNYGYTF

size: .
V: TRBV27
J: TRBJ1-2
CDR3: CASSLGPNYGYTF

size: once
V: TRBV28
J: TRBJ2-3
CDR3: CASSLGQGDTQYF

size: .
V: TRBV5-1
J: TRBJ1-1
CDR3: CASGKGGDHEAFF

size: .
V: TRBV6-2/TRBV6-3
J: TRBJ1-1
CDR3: CASSYRTGRNEAFF

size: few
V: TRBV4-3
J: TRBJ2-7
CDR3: CASSQERTGGLGEQYF

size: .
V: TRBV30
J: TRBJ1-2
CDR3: CAWMRGLPWDYGYTF

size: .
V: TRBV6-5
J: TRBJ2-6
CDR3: CASSSQGYGANVLTF

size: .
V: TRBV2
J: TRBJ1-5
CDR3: CASSGEVNQPQHF

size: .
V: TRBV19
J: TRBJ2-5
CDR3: CASNAGQTKEETQYF

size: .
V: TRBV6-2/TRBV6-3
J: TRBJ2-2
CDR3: CASSYTLVKGRTGELFF

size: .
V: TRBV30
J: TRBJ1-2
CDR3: CAWRAGQQANYGYTF

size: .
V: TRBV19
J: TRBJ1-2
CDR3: CASSINGGVYGYTF

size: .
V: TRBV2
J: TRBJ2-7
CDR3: CASSERGIEQYF

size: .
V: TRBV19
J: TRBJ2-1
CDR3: CASSINVRRGQIYNEQFF

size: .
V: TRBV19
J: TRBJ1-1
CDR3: CASTQQELNTEAFF

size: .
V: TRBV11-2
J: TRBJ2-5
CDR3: CASSLAVGALETQYF

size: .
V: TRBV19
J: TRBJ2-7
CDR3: CASSGQPYEQYF

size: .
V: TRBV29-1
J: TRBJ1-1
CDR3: CSVGRGRNTEAFF

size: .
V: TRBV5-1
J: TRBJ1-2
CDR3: CASSSKQGQGNYGYTF

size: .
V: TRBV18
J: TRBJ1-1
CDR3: CASSQQDSNTEAFF

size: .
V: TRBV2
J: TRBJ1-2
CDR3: CASILAENYGYTF

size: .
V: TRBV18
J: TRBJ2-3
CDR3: CATGLAGVGTDTQYF